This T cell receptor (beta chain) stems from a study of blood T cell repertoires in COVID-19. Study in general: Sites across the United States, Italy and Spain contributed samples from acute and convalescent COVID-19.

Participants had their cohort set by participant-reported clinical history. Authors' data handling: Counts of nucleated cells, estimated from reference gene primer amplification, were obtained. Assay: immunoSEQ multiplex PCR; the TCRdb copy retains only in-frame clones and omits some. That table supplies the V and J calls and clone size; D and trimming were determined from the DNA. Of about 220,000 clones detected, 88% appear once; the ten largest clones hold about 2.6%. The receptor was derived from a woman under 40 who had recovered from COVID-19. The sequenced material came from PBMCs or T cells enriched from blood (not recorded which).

CDR3 in amino acids: CASSLDSLDEAFF. Written as DNA, the CDR3 is TGTGCCAGCAGCTTAGACAGCTTGGATGAAGCTTTCTTT. V gene TRBV7-2 combines with J gene TRBJ1-1; D gene uncertain. Germline V lookup: CDR1 SGHTA, CDR2 FQGNSA. The CDR3 totals 13 residues. The V and J ends lost 1 base and 7 bases respectively, with 10 bases between them.